A single sample gave rise to the 13 T cell receptor beta chains below, sequenced in a study of T cell responses to AZD1222 COVID-19 vaccine. Only in-frame clones appear in the TCRdb table, and some are missing; sequencing was by immunoSEQ multiplex PCR. The repertoire consists of some 150,000 clones, with approximately 88% occurring once and the leading ten covering around 16%. Sequencing was performed on peripheral blood, taken on day 0 of AZD1222 vaccination. The receptors originated from an adult in good health.

This chain links TRBV30 with TRBJ2-3; D not certain. There are 12 residues in the CDR3. The V and J ends lost 3 bases and 6 bases respectively, with 10 bases between them. Germline assignment: CDR1 GTSNPN and CDR2 SVGIG (reference sequence). The CDR3: CAWSLPPDTQYF. CDR3 DNA sequence: TGTGCCTGGAGCCTACCCCCCGATACGCAGTATTTT.

V and J are TRBV6-6 and TRBJ2-1; TRBD2 agrees at 11 bases. Germline values: CDR1 MNHNY, CDR2 SVGAGI (reference sequence). V was clipped by 5 bases and J by 5 bases; unmatched bases: 5. There are 15 residues in the CDR3. CDR3 in DNA: TGTGCCAGCAGTCGGGGGACTAGCGGAAACAATGAGCAGTTCTTC. Amino acids: CASSRGTSGNNEQFF.

The CDR3 bases are TGTGCCAGCAGCTTACTAGGGACCCGTAAAGCTGAAGCTTTCTTT. The encoded protein is CASSLLGTRKAEAFF. V and J are TRBV11-1 and TRBJ1-1, with a tentative D call TRBD1 (5 bases). The ends were cut back, 2 bases at V and 6 bases at J, with 16 bases in the middle. Germline V gene sequence: CDR1 SGHAT, CDR2 FQDESV (reference sequence). The CDR3 length is 15 residues.

The chain couples TRBV7-9 to TRBJ2-3; D possibly corresponds to TRBD2 (6 bases). V lost 7 bases to trimming and J lost 4 bases, with 12 bases between them. The CDR3 contains 13 residues. The germline V gene encodes CDR1 SEHNR and CDR2 FQNEAQ (reference sequence). CDR3 amino acids: CASTAAGPDTQYF. The DNA for the CDR3 is TGTGCCAGCACCGCCGCGGGGCCAGATACGCAGTATTTT.

V and J are TRBV5-1 and TRBJ1-1; the match to TRBD1 covers 9 bases. Germline CDR1 is SGHRS and CDR2 is YFSETQ. The CDR3 covers 14 residues. The J segment lost 11 bases and the V segment lost 2 bases, leaving 10 bases of the junction unmatched. The chain's CDR3 is CASSLRQGESFAFF. Here the CDR3 DNA reads TGCGCCAGCAGCTTAAGACAGGGGGAATCGTTTGCTTTCTTT.

The chain links TRBV6-2 or TRBV6-3 to TRBJ2-7; a possible D gene is TRBD1 (5 bases). Trimming pared 0 bases from V and 5 bases from J, leaving 14 bases between. The CDR3 has 15 amino acids. Germline CDR1 MNHEY, CDR2 SVGEGT. DNA for the CDR3: TGTGCCAGCAGTTACTCAGGAGCAGGGATAGACGAGCAGTACTTC. Its translation is CASSYSGAGIDEQYF.

The chain couples TRBV11-3 to TRBJ2-1; D possibly uses TRBD1 or TRBD2 (5 bases each). CDR3 length equals 19 residues. Trimming cost V 0 bases and J 2 bases, with 20 bases left between them. From germline, CDR1 is SGHNT and CDR2 YENEEA. In DNA, the CDR3 is TGTGCCAGCAGCTTAGATCAGGGTGGGACCTCGAATCCCTACAATGAGCAGTTCTTC. Translating it yields CASSLDQGGTSNPYNEQFF.

The genes are TRBV5-5 and TRBJ2-2; D is unresolved. This CDR3 spans 17 amino acids. Germline values: CDR1 SGHKS, CDR2 YYEKEE (reference sequence). Trimming stripped 1 base from V and 4 bases from J, with 17 bases between. This CDR3 is CASSLQGSKMVTGELFF. As DNA, the CDR3 is TGTGCCAGCAGCTTGCAAGGTTCGAAAATGGTCACCGGGGAGCTGTTTTTT.

This chain uses TRBV7-9 with TRBJ2-1; 7 bases match TRBD2. CDR1 is SEHNR, CDR2 FQNEAQ, per germline (reference sequence). This CDR3 has 15 amino acids. With V trimmed by 3 bases and J by 2 bases, 4 bases remained unmatched. This CDR3 is CASSLYGGAYNEQFF. CDR3 nucleotides: TGTGCCAGCAGCTTGTATGGGGGGGCCTACAATGAGCAGTTCTTC.

V usage is TRBV7-2 and J usage is TRBJ2-2; TRBD1 might be the D (8 bases). Trimming stripped 5 bases from V and 0 bases from J, with 13 bases between. CDR1 SGHTA and CDR2 FQGNSA come from the germline V gene. The CDR3 runs 16 residues. CDR3 amino acids: CASSPQGGSNTGELFF. The CDR3 bases are TGTGCCAGCAGCCCACAGGGGGGGTCGAACACCGGGGAGCTGTTTTTT.

The CDR3 spells CASLKGGGPYEQYF. The CDR3 coding sequence is TGTGCCAGTCTCAAAGGGGGGGGCCCCTACGAGCAGTACTTC. The chain joins TRBV19 to TRBJ2-7, with D perhaps matching TRBD2 (7 bases). Germline V gives CDR1 LNHDA, CDR2 SQIVND (reference sequence). CDR3 length: 14 residues. Trimming left V 8 bases short and J 2 bases short, with 16 bases between.

The rearrangement links TRBV6-5 to TRBJ1-4; 7 bases align to TRBD1. J gave up 4 bases and V 4 bases, and 6 bases lay outside the gene matches. CDR3 length: 15 amino acids. The V gene's germline CDR1 is MNHEY and CDR2 SVGAGI. CDR3 coding DNA: TGTGCCAGCAGTTTATCCGGGACAGTTAATGAAAAACTGTTTTTT. This translates into CASSLSGTVNEKLFF.

This chain links TRBV6-5 with TRBJ1-1; 9 bases fit TRBD1. This CDR3 has 15 amino acids. Germline assignment: CDR1 MNHEY and CDR2 SVGAGI. Trimming cost V 6 bases and J 2 bases; bases outside gene matches: 7. In DNA, the CDR3 is TGTGCCAGCAGAGGACAGGGGATAATAAACACTGAAGCTTTCTTT. This codes for CASRGQGIINTEAFF.